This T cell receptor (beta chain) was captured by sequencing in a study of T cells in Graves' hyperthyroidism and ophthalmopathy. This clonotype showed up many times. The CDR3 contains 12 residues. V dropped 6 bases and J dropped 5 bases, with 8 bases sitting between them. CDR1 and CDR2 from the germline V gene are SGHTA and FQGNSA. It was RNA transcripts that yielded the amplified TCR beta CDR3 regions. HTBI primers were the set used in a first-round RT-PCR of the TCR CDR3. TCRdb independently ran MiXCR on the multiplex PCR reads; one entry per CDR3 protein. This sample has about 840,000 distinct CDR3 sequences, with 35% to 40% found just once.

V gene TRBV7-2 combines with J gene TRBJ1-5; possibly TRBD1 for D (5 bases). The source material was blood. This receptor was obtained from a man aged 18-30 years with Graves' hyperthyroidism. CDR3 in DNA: TGTGCCAGCAGATTCAGGGATCAGCCCCAGCATTTT. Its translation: CASRFRDQPQHF.